The clone carrying this T cell receptor beta chain showed up many times. The antigen remains unidentified. The sample belongs to a study of T-cell memory formation after mild COVID-19. Overall study context: The TCR clusters were mostly specific to one donor. Whole-study results and caveats: Those CD4+ clones that contracted were mainly in CM and EM (CD8+ ones in EMRA). Confirmation was lacking for SARS-CoV-2 specificity of second-wave clones that peaked on day 37.

Germline-derived CDR1 and CDR2 are SGHRS and YFSETQ. V dropped 6 bases and J dropped 3 bases, with 12 bases sitting between them. This CDR3 comprises 13 residues. Amplification by 5'RACE using constant-segment primers produced TCR alpha and TCR beta cDNA libraries that carried sample barcodes and UMIs. MiXCR, applied by TCRdb to the 5' RACE reads, yields one record per CDR3 protein. The data hold 250,000 to 300,000 distinct CDR3 sequences, with more than 15% observed a single time. The chain carries TRBV5-1 and TRBJ1-2; D is undetermined. This clonotype was obtained from a young man who had mild COVID-19 (a few samples of this study predate the infection). Cell type and time point are not known. The sequenced material came from PBMCs or a T cell subset sorted from them (not recorded which). The CDR3 sequence: CASKLEVDYGYTF. The DNA of the CDR3 is TGCGCCAGCAAACTGGAAGTAGACTATGGCTACACCTTC.